Below, one TCR beta chain is given with its context. As yet, its antigen is unknown. The CDR3 runs to 16 residues. Germline V gives CDR1 MGHRA, CDR2 YSYEKL. The V gene lost 1 base and the J gene lost 4 bases, with 14 bases spanning the gap. The sample originates from a study of T cell responses to AZD1222 COVID-19 vaccine. Study information: Second-dose schedules of about 4 or about 12 weeks were combined. Study conclusions and caveats: In the spike-specific TCR repertoire, nearly half reportedly target unmutated variant regions. White British ancestry dominated among donors, who included more females, and clonal diversity was possibly underestimated. Among AZD1222 vaccinees, only six were seropositive at baseline.

Generated by immunoSEQ multiplex PCR, the TCRdb table keeps only in-frame clones and is missing some. This table has around 100,000 clones, over 90% appearing once. The TCR sequence derives from an adult in good health. The starting material was peripheral blood, obtained on day 0 of AZD1222 vaccination. V usage is TRBV4-1 and J usage is TRBJ2-1; no definite D call. DNA for the CDR3: TGCGCCAGCAGCCAAGCATTAACAGCCACTTACAATGAGCAGTTCTTC. As protein: CASSQALTATYNEQFF.